This T cell receptor (beta chain) was obtained from a study of blood T cell repertoires in COVID-19. Trimming removed 5 bases from V and 7 bases from J, with 11 bases in between. Germline V gene data show CDR1 as SNHLY and CDR2 as FYNNEI. CDR3 length equals 12 residues. Authors' data handling: Amplifying reference gene primers gave estimates of nucleated cell counts. This table comes from immunoSEQ multiplex PCR, and its TCRdb copy is limited to in-frame clones, with some not included. The D gene and trimming were derived from the DNA, and the V and J assignments and clone size from that table. This table has roughly 320,000 clones, roughly 85% appearing once.

The sample comprised peripheral blood. This receptor was identified in a human donor in a cohort sampled during active COVID-19. The chain recombines TRBV2 with TRBJ1-1; D perhaps matches TRBD1 (6 bases). CDR3 coding DNA: TGTGCCAGCAGTTCAACAGGGTTTGAAGCTTTCTTT. As protein: CASSSTGFEAFF.